A selection of T cell receptor beta chains follows, all from one sample in a study of naive and memory T cell subsets. TCRdb reprocessed the UMI-ligation and nested PCR reads with MiXCR, giving one entry per CDR3 protein. The table has roughly 150,000 distinct CDR3 sequences, 15% to 20% seen once. Sequencing was carried out using naive CD8+ T cells from blood. The receptors were gathered from a human donor in good health. The CDR3 runs from the conserved cysteine through the conserved F or W. A D gene is named only where the DNA matches it firmly. Only part of the rows carry a size: once, few, many, or a class if the clone is expanded.

cdr3_nt,cdr3_aa,clone_size,d_call,v_call,j_call
TGTGCCAGCAGAGCCCTAGGGGACCAAGAGACCCAGTACTTC,CASRALGDQETQYF,.,.,TRBV6-6,TRBJ2-5
TGTGCCAGCAGCTTGGGCGGGTTCAACACCGGGGAGCTGTTTTTT,CASSLGGFNTGELFF,.,.,TRBV27,TRBJ2-2
TGTGCCAGCAGTTACTCGGTACAGGGGTTCATGAACACTGAAGCTTTCTTT,CASSYSVQGFMNTEAFF,.,TRBD1,TRBV6-5,TRBJ1-1
TGTGCCAGCAGTTACACGTGGGGTATGAATCAGCCCCAGCATTTT,CASSYTWGMNQPQHF,few,.,TRBV6-6,TRBJ1-5
TGTGCCATCAGTCTGGGGGGGCTGGGAGATACGCAGTATTTT,CAISLGGLGDTQYF,.,.,TRBV10-3,TRBJ2-3
TGCAGTGCTAGAGATCGAGGGAGGGACAATGAGCAGTTCTTC,CSARDRGRDNEQFF,many,TRBD2,TRBV20-1,TRBJ2-1
TGTGCCAGCAGCCTGGACCGAACGGCCTACGAGCAGTACTTC,CASSLDRTAYEQYF,few,.,TRBV3-1,TRBJ2-7
TGTGCCAGCAGCCTTGCCGGCACGGCAGGCACTGAAGCTTTCTTT,CASSLAGTAGTEAFF,few,.,TRBV14,TRBJ1-1
TGTGCCAGCGGGGGGACAGGGGCCGAGCAGTACTTC,CASGGTGAEQYF,.,TRBD1,TRBV7-9,TRBJ2-7
TGTGCCAGCAGTTTTAAACCCACCCGGACAGGTTGGAACAATGAGCAGTTCTTC,CASSFKPTRTGWNNEQFF,few,TRBD1,TRBV27,TRBJ2-1
TGCGCCAGCAGCCAAAAATGGACAGGGACCTACGAGCAGTACTTC,CASSQKWTGTYEQYF,.,TRBD1,TRBV4-1,TRBJ2-7
TGTGCCAGCTCACTCCGGACAGGGGAATCAGATACGCAGTATTTT,CASSLRTGESDTQYF,few,TRBD1,TRBV18,TRBJ2-3
TGTGCCAGCAGCCAAGAGGGCAGGGGGACCTACGAGCAGTACTTC,CASSQEGRGTYEQYF,.,TRBD1,TRBV14,TRBJ2-7
TGTGCCAGCAGTTTAAAGGGTTGGGGCAAAAACATTCAGTACTTC,CASSLKGWGKNIQYF,.,.,TRBV12-3/TRBV12-4,TRBJ2-4
TGTGCCAGCAGCCTACAGGGACCGGGCTATACCTACGAGCAGTACTTC,CASSLQGPGYTYEQYF,many,.,TRBV28,TRBJ2-7
TGCAGTGCTAAGACAGGGGAGACCTACGAGCAGTACTTC,CSAKTGETYEQYF,few,TRBD1,TRBV20-1,TRBJ2-7
TGCGCCAGCAGCTTGTCTGCTCCTAGCACAGATACGCAGTATTTT,CASSLSAPSTDTQYF,.,.,TRBV5-1,TRBJ2-3
TGTGCCAGCAGTTCCGTAGAGGACCTACCGGACGAGCAGTACTTC,CASSSVEDLPDEQYF,few,.,TRBV6-6,TRBJ2-7
TGTGCCAGCAGTTTTCCCAGAGCCTCAGGCTACGAGCAGTACTTC,CASSFPRASGYEQYF,.,.,TRBV28,TRBJ2-7
TGCAGCGTTGAGGATTTTGAGCAGTTCTTC,CSVEDFEQFF,.,.,TRBV29-1,TRBJ2-1
TGTGCCAGCAGTGACACACACAATGAGCAGTTCTTC,CASSDTHNEQFF,.,.,TRBV28,TRBJ2-1
TGTGCCACCAGACTAGCGGGAGGATCCTACGAGCAGTACTTC,CATRLAGGSYEQYF,.,TRBD2,TRBV6-2/TRBV6-3,TRBJ2-7